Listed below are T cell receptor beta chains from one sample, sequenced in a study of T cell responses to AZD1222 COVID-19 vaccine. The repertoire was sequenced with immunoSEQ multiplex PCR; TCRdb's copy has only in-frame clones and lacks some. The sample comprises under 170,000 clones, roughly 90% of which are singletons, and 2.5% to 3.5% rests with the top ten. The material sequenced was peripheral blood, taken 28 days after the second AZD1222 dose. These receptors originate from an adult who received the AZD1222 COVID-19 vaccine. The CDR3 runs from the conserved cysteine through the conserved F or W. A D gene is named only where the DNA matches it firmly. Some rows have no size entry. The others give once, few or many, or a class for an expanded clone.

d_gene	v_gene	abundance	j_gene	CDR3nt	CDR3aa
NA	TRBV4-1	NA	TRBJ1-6	TGCGCCAGCAGCCTACCTACACAGGGTAAAGATTCACCCCTCCACTTT	CASSLPTQGKDSPLHF
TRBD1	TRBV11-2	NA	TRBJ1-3	TGTGCCAGCAGCTTTCTCACGCAGGGGGCAAACACCATATATTTT	CASSFLTQGANTIYF
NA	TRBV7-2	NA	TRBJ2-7	TGTGCCAGCAGCTTAGTTACCGGGACTTCCTACGAGCAGTACTTC	CASSLVTGTSYEQYF
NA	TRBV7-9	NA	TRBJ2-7	TGTGCCAGCAGCTTAGTGGGTACAGGGAGCGAGCAGTACTTC	CASSLVGTGSEQYF
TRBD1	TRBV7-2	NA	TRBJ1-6	TGTGCCAGCAGCTTGGGACAGGCGGGTTCACCCCTCCACTTT	CASSLGQAGSPLHF
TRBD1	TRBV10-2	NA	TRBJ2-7	TGCGCCAGCAGCGGACAGGGGTCCTCCTACGAGCAGTACTTC	CASSGQGSSYEQYF
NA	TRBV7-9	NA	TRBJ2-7	TGTGCCAGCACAAGACAGGGAGGCGCGGCTAGCGGGCGAAGGTACGAGCAGTACTTC	CASTRQGGAASGRRYEQYF
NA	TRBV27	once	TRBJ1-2	TGTGCCAGCAGGGGTACGGGGGTCTATGGCTACACCTTC	CASRGTGVYGYTF
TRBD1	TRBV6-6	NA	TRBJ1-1	TGTGCCAGCAGACCTCCGGGACAGGTGAGCACTGAAGCTTTCTTT	CASRPPGQVSTEAFF
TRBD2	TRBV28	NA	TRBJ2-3	TGTGCCAGCAGTTTGACTAGCGGGAGTCGGGGCACAGATACGCAGTATTTT	CASSLTSGSRGTDTQYF
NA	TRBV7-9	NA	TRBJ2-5	TGTGCCAGCAGCCTTGATGGTGGAGAGACCCAGTACTTC	CASSLDGGETQYF
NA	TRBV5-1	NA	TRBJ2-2	TGCGCCAGCAGCTTGGGCTCAGGGAGCACCGGGGAGCTGTTTTTT	CASSLGSGSTGELFF
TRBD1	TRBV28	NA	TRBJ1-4	TGTGCCAGCAGGGGGTGGGAACAGGGGGCAACTAATGAAAAACTGTTTTTT	CASRGWEQGATNEKLFF
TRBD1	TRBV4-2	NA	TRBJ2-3	TGTGCCAGCAGCCAAGGAAGGGACAGGGTCTCAGATACGCAGTATTTT	CASSQGRDRVSDTQYF
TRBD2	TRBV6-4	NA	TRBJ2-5	TGTGCCAGCAGTGCGTTCCCGGGGGGCCAAGAGACCCAGTACTTC	CASSAFPGGQETQYF
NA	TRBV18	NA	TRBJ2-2	TGTGCCAGCTCACCACGAGGGCAGGGAGGCACCGGGGAGCTGTTTTTT	CASSPRGQGGTGELFF
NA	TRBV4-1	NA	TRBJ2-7	TGCGCCAGCAGCCAGGCGCCAGACACGCAGTACTTC	CASSQAPDTQYF
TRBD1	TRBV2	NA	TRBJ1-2	TGTGCCAGCAGTGCTGGACAGGGACTATTTACCGGCTACACCTTC	CASSAGQGLFTGYTF
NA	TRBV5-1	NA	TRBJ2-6	TGCGCCAGCAGCCCCAATTTACAGCGCTCTGGGGCCAACGTCCTGACTTTC	CASSPNLQRSGANVLTF
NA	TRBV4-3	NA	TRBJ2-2	TGCGCCAGCAGCCCGAGGAGGGCCGGGGAGCTGTTTTTT	CASSPRRAGELFF
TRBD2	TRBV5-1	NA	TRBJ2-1	TGCGCCAGCAGCTTGGCCGGACTAGCGGGAGAGGCGGGTGAGCAGTTCTTC	CASSLAGLAGEAGEQFF
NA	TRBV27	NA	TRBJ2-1	TGTGCCAGCAGTTTTGCGGGGTGGGACAATGAGCAGTTCTTC	CASSFAGWDNEQFF
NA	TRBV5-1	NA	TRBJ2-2	TGCGCCAGCAGCTTGTTCGTCGACACCGGGGAGCTGTTTTTT	CASSLFVDTGELFF
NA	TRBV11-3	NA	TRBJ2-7	TGTGCCAGCAGCTTAATGGCAGGGGCTCTCTCCTACGAGCAGTACTTC	CASSLMAGALSYEQYF
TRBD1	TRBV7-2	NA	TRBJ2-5	TGTGCCAGCAGCATGGACAGGGTCTCCGAGACCCAGTACTTC	CASSMDRVSETQYF
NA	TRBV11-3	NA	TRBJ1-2	TGTGCCAGCAGCCGCGGAGCAGTAGACTATGGCTACACCTTC	CASSRGAVDYGYTF
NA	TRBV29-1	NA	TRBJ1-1	TGCAGCGTTGAACCATTCCCTACAGGGCGAAATACTGAAGCTTTCTTT	CSVEPFPTGRNTEAFF
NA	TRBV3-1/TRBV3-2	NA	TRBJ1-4	TGTGCCAGCAGCCAAGGATCGGGGGCAGCAACTAATGAAAAACTGTTTTTT	CASSQGSGAATNEKLFF
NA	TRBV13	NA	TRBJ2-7	TGTGCCAGCAGCTTAGGCCCCACAGGGGAGGGAGAGCAGTACTTC	CASSLGPTGEGEQYF